This T cell receptor beta chain derives from a study of tumor-infiltrating lymphocytes in oesophageal squamous cell carcinoma. The germline CDR1 and CDR2 sequences are SGDLS and YYNGEE. CDR3 length: 16 residues. Trimming removed 0 bases from V and 1 base from J; junction bases left unmatched: 5. TCRdb reprocessed the PCR reads with MiXCR, giving one entry per CDR3 protein. The data hold 23,000 or so distinct CDR3 sequences, with more than 30% observed a single time. Many counts were recorded for this clonotype. The specimen sequenced was esophageal tumor tissue. This chain connects TRBV9 to TRBJ2-5; 8 nucleotides line up with TRBD2. The source of this sequence is a male donor with esophageal squamous cell carcinoma. The DNA of the CDR3 is TGTGCCAGCAGCGTAGCTACCGCGGGGGGCCAAGAGACCCAGTACTTC. Its translation is CASSVATAGGQETQYF. The entire variable domain, with the rest obtained from reference TRBV9 and TRBJ2-5, is as follows: DSGVTQTPKHLITATGQRVTLRCSPRSGDLSVYWYQQSLDQGLQFLIQYYNGEERAKGNILERFSAQQFPDLHSELNLSSLELGDSALYFCASSVATAGGQETQYFGPGTRLLVL.